What follows are 5 T cell receptor beta chains derived from one specimen sequenced in a study of T cell repertoires in cytomegalovirus infection. TCRdb reanalysed the reads using MiXCR and keeps one entry per CDR3 protein. Among just under 300,000 distinct CDR3 sequences listed, around 9.6% were seen once. Sequencing used PBMCs. The receptors were sampled from a human donor in good health (CMV status not recorded). Some clones in this sample may be carry-over from other donors' samples.

This clonotype was observed at least ten times. This chain links TRBV7-9 with TRBJ2-7; no clear D gene. V shed 2 bases and J shed 5 bases, with 10 bases lying between them. Germline assignment: CDR1 SEHNR and CDR2 FQNEAQ (reference sequence). The CDR3 sequence is 13 residues long. The CDR3 region is CASSLKDHDEQYV. Written as DNA, the CDR3 is TGTGCCAGCAGCTTAAAGGATCACGACGAGCAGTACGTC.

This clonotype has ten or more counts. The V gene is TRBV6-2 or TRBV6-3, the J gene TRBJ2-5; maybe TRBD1 (5 bases). V was cut by 7 bases and J by 5 bases, with 11 bases left in between. Germline V CDR1 and CDR2: MNHEY, SVGEGT. This CDR3 region has 12 residues. DNA for the CDR3: TGTGCCAGCACCTGGGGCTGGGAGACCCAGTACTTC. Translating gives CASTWGWETQYF.

This clonotype came up a few times. The V gene is TRBV9, the J gene TRBJ2-1; 11 bases align to TRBD2. This CDR3 spans 16 amino acids. J was trimmed by 6 bases and V by 1 base; bases with no gene match: 6. Germline V gene data show CDR1 as SGDLS and CDR2 as YYNGEE. CDR3 DNA sequence: TGTGCCAGCAGCGTATCGATTAGCGGGGGGGTCAATGAGCAGTTCTTC. It is translated as CASSVSISGGVNEQFF.

This clonotype was counted at least ten times. The chain links TRBV20-1 to TRBJ2-3, with TRBD2 matching 8 bases. This CDR3 contains 15 residues. The ends lost 6 bases at V and 3 bases at J; junction bases unmatched: 11. Germline CDR1 is DFQATT and CDR2 is SNEGSKA (reference sequence). The CDR3 DNA follows: TGCAGTGCCCGCCCGGGGAGCGGGGGAACAGATACGCAGTATTTT. Translating gives CSARPGSGGTDTQYF.

This clonotype was observed at least ten times. The chain links TRBV19 to TRBJ2-4, with 7 bases fitting TRBD1. With 10 bases clipped from V and 6 bases from J, the junction kept 9 bases outside the gene matches. The CDR3 runs 13 residues. Germline V gives CDR1 LNHDA, CDR2 SQIVND (reference sequence). This chain's CDR3 is CATPKGQLNIQYF. The DNA of the CDR3 is TGTGCCACTCCAAAGGGACAGTTAAACATTCAGTACTTC.